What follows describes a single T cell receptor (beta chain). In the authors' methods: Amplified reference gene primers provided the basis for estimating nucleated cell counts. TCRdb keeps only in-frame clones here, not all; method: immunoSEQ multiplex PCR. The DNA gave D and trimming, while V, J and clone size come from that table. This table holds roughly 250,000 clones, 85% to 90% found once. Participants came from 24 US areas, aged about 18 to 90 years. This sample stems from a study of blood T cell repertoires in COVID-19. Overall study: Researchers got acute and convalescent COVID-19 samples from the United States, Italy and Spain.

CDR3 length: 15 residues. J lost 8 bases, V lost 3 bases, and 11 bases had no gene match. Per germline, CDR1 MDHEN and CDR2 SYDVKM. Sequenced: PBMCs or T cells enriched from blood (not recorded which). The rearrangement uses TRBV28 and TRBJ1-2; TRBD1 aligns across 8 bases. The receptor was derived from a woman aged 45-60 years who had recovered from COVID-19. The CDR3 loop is CASSFPGGAVDGYTF. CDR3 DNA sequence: TGTGCCAGCAGTTTCCCAGGGGGCGCCGTAGACGGCTACACCTTC.